Listed below are T cell receptor beta chains from one sample, sequenced in a study of Ad26.COV2.S vaccination and SARS-CoV-2 variants. TCRdb's table, derived via immunoSEQ multiplex PCR, lists solely in-frame clones and lacks some. The sample lists around 370,000 clones, around 92% occurring once. The input for sequencing was peripheral blood, taken after recovery from COVID-19. These receptors originate from a human donor who had recovered from COVID-19. Each CDR3 is given with its conserved first and last residue. The D gene is left open where the match is weak. Some rows mark clone size as missing; the rest say once, few, many or name a class of expanded clone.

DNA: TGTGCCAGCAGCTTAGCGAGGAGGGATACGCAGTATTTT; CDR3: CASSLARRDTQYF; size: .; J: TRBJ2-3; length: 13; D: .; V: TRBV7-8
DNA: TGTGCCAGCAGCTTACTGGGACCGACCAGCCAAGAGACCCAGTACTTC; CDR3: CASSLLGPTSQETQYF; size: .; J: TRBJ2-5; length: 16; D: .; V: TRBV7-2
DNA: TGTGCCAGCAGTTTAATGGACAGATCAAGGAATGAGCAGTTCTTC; CDR3: CASSLMDRSRNEQFF; size: .; J: TRBJ2-1; length: 15; D: .; V: TRBV27
DNA: TGTGCCAGCTCCCTACGGACAGGGGAGGTCGCAGATACGCAGTATTTT; CDR3: CASSLRTGEVADTQYF; size: .; J: TRBJ2-3; length: 16; D: TRBD1; V: TRBV18
DNA: TGTGCCAGCAGTTCCTCCAGGGGTCCATCCTACAATGAGCAGTTCTTC; CDR3: CASSSSRGPSYNEQFF; size: .; J: TRBJ2-1; length: 16; D: .; V: TRBV6-5
DNA: TGTGCCAGCACCGTCCGGGACCCCCAGCATTTT; CDR3: CASTVRDPQHF; size: .; J: TRBJ1-5; length: 11; D: .; V: TRBV3-1/TRBV3-2
DNA: TGTGCCAGCAGCTTATGGACAGGGCGAGAGACCCAGTACTTC; CDR3: CASSLWTGRETQYF; size: once; J: TRBJ2-5; length: 14; D: TRBD1; V: TRBV7-8
DNA: TGTGCCAGCAGTGACGGGACACTCACCGGGGAGCTGTTTTTT; CDR3: CASSDGTLTGELFF; size: once; J: TRBJ2-2; length: 14; D: .; V: TRBV2
DNA: TGTGCCAGCAGTTCCAACAGGGGCGGCCGGTTCGAGCAGTACTTC; CDR3: CASSSNRGGRFEQYF; size: .; J: TRBJ2-7; length: 15; D: TRBD1; V: TRBV6-5
DNA: TGCGCCAGCAGCTTAACAGGGACTGGAAACACCATATATTTT; CDR3: CASSLTGTGNTIYF; size: .; J: TRBJ1-3; length: 14; D: .; V: TRBV5-1
DNA: TGTGCCAGCAGCCAAGAACAGGGGGTCGACTATGGCTACACCTTC; CDR3: CASSQEQGVDYGYTF; size: .; J: TRBJ1-2; length: 15; D: TRBD1; V: TRBV4-2
DNA: TGTGCCAGCAGCCCAGGGGTGTGGGGGGGGCAGGCAGATACGCAGTATTTT; CDR3: CASSPGVWGGQADTQYF; size: .; J: TRBJ2-3; length: 17; D: .; V: TRBV7-2
DNA: TGTGCCAGCAGCGTAGGAGGGTCCCCCTACGAGCAGTACTTC; CDR3: CASSVGGSPYEQYF; size: .; J: TRBJ2-7; length: 14; D: .; V: TRBV9
DNA: TGTGCCAGCAGCCAACCAGGACAGGGGGCGGATCAGCCCCAGCATTTT; CDR3: CASSQPGQGADQPQHF; size: few; J: TRBJ1-5; length: 16; D: TRBD1; V: TRBV16
DNA: TGTGCCAGCAGGTCGATGAGGAACGGTGAAAAACTGTTTTTT; CDR3: CASRSMRNGEKLFF; size: .; J: TRBJ1-4; length: 14; D: .; V: TRBV27
DNA: TGTGCCAGCAGCTCTAACACTGAAGCTTTCTTT; CDR3: CASSSNTEAFF; size: .; J: TRBJ1-1; length: 11; D: .; V: TRBV27
DNA: TGTGCCAGCAGGCTACGACAGGGGTTTCGTGCTTTCTTT; CDR3: CASRLRQGFRAFF; size: .; J: TRBJ1-1; length: 13; D: TRBD1; V: TRBV6-5
DNA: TGTGCCACCCGCACAGGGGTCTACGAGCAGTACTTC; CDR3: CATRTGVYEQYF; size: .; J: TRBJ2-7; length: 12; D: TRBD1; V: TRBV6-5
DNA: TGTGCCATCGATTCGGGACTAGCGGGGTCTAATGAGCAGTTCTTC; CDR3: CAIDSGLAGSNEQFF; size: .; J: TRBJ2-1; length: 15; D: TRBD2; V: TRBV10-3
DNA: TGTGCCAGCTCCCCAGAGAGCAATCAGCCCCAGCATTTT; CDR3: CASSPESNQPQHF; size: .; J: TRBJ1-5; length: 13; D: .; V: TRBV18
DNA: TGTGCCAGCAGTTTAAGGGTCAGGGGAACCTACGAGCAGTACTTC; CDR3: CASSLRVRGTYEQYF; size: .; J: TRBJ2-7; length: 15; D: .; V: TRBV28
DNA: TGCGCCAGCAGCTTGGGACAGGGATTGGGCCACAATGAGCAGTTCTTC; CDR3: CASSLGQGLGHNEQFF; size: once; J: TRBJ2-1; length: 16; D: TRBD1; V: TRBV5-1
DNA: TGTGCCAGCAGTTTTAGGGCGATTAATTCACCCCTCCACTTT; CDR3: CASSFRAINSPLHF; size: .; J: TRBJ1-6; length: 14; D: .; V: TRBV7-2
DNA: TGTGCCAGCAGCAGACAGCGTAACACTGAAGCTTTCTTT; CDR3: CASSRQRNTEAFF; size: .; J: TRBJ1-1; length: 13; D: .; V: TRBV11-3
DNA: TGTGCCAGCAGCCCGCTAGTAGGGCCGGGTGAGCAGTACTTC; CDR3: CASSPLVGPGEQYF; size: .; J: TRBJ2-7; length: 14; D: .; V: TRBV3-1/TRBV3-2
DNA: TGTGCCAGCAGTCCCCAGGGACAGTATAATTCACCCCTCCACTTT; CDR3: CASSPQGQYNSPLHF; size: .; J: TRBJ1-6; length: 15; D: TRBD1; V: TRBV27
DNA: TGTGCCAGCAAGTGGGAGACGAGTAGGATAAGCCCAGATACGCAGTATTTT; CDR3: CASKWETSRISPDTQYF; size: .; J: TRBJ2-3; length: 17; D: .; V: TRBV2
DNA: TGCGCCAGCAGCCAGGGACAGGGTGCTCAGCCCCAGCATTTT; CDR3: CASSQGQGAQPQHF; size: .; J: TRBJ1-5; length: 14; D: TRBD1; V: TRBV5-1
DNA: TGTGCCAGCAACTTACTAGAGGCCGGGGAGCTGTTTTTT; CDR3: CASNLLEAGELFF; size: .; J: TRBJ2-2; length: 13; D: .; V: TRBV5-5
DNA: TGTGCCAGCAGAAAACAGGGGAGCGGCACTGAAGCTTTCTTT; CDR3: CASRKQGSGTEAFF; size: .; J: TRBJ1-1; length: 14; D: TRBD1; V: TRBV6-4
DNA: TGTGCCAGCAGCGCCCTAAACGGGGGGTCCTACAATGAGCAGTTCTTC; CDR3: CASSALNGGSYNEQFF; size: .; J: TRBJ2-1; length: 16; D: TRBD2; V: TRBV7-9
DNA: TGTGCCAGCAGCTCCCGGACAGGGAGAGAGACCCAGTACTTC; CDR3: CASSSRTGRETQYF; size: .; J: TRBJ2-5; length: 14; D: TRBD1; V: TRBV11-2
DNA: TGTGCCAGCAGCTCCTGGGGTGGAGCCGGACAGGGGACGAACACTGAAGCTTTCTTT; CDR3: CASSSWGGAGQGTNTEAFF; size: .; J: TRBJ1-1; length: 19; D: TRBD1; V: TRBV7-9
DNA: TGTGCCAGCAGTTACTCGAGGGCTCCGTTCCAAGAGACCCAGTACTTC; CDR3: CASSYSRAPFQETQYF; size: .; J: TRBJ2-5; length: 16; D: .; V: TRBV6-5
DNA: TGTGCCAGCAGACCTCTGGGACAGGGAATATACAATGAGCAGTTCTTC; CDR3: CASRPLGQGIYNEQFF; size: .; J: TRBJ2-1; length: 16; D: TRBD1; V: TRBV6-6
DNA: TGCGCCAGCAGCCCCGACTATGAGCAGTTCTTC; CDR3: CASSPDYEQFF; size: .; J: TRBJ2-1; length: 11; D: .; V: TRBV10-2
DNA: TGTGCCAGTAGTACCCCAGGCCTCCTAGCGGGGATTAACAATGAGCAGTTCTTC; CDR3: CASSTPGLLAGINNEQFF; size: .; J: TRBJ2-1; length: 18; D: TRBD2; V: TRBV19
DNA: TGTGCCAGCAGCTTGGGCCCCGGGACCTACGAGCAGTACTTC; CDR3: CASSLGPGTYEQYF; size: .; J: TRBJ2-7; length: 14; D: .; V: TRBV5-4
DNA: TGTGCCAGCAGCGACCGACTAGCGGGGCCCTACCTCGGGGAGCTGTTTTTT; CDR3: CASSDRLAGPYLGELFF; size: .; J: TRBJ2-2; length: 17; D: TRBD2; V: TRBV7-9
DNA: TGTGCCAGCAGCTTGGGAGGGGGGGATCAGCCCCAGCATTTT; CDR3: CASSLGGGDQPQHF; size: .; J: TRBJ1-5; length: 14; D: .; V: TRBV5-6
DNA: TGCGCCAGCAGCCATGAAGACAGGGTTACGCCACCCCTCCACTTT; CDR3: CASSHEDRVTPPLHF; size: .; J: TRBJ1-6; length: 15; D: TRBD1; V: TRBV4-1
DNA: TGCAGCGTTGGGGCAGGGGATGGCTACACCTTC; CDR3: CSVGAGDGYTF; size: .; J: TRBJ1-2; length: 11; D: .; V: TRBV29-1
DNA: TGTGCCAGCTCACCAGTAGTTAGGACTACGGGGAACGGGCAGTTCTTC; CDR3: CASSPVVRTTGNGQFF; size: .; J: TRBJ2-1; length: 16; D: .; V: TRBV18
DNA: TGTGCCAGCAGTTTTTTGACAGGGAGTTATTCACCCCTCCACTTT; CDR3: CASSFLTGSYSPLHF; size: .; J: TRBJ1-6; length: 15; D: TRBD1; V: TRBV27
DNA: TGTGCCAGCAGTTTGGATGAAAAACTGTTTTTT; CDR3: CASSLDEKLFF; size: few; J: TRBJ1-4; length: 11; D: .; V: TRBV12-3/TRBV12-4
DNA: TGTGCCAGCAGTGAACGCGGACAGGGAGGTTATGGCTACACCTTC; CDR3: CASSERGQGGYGYTF; size: .; J: TRBJ1-2; length: 15; D: TRBD1; V: TRBV2
DNA: TGTGCCAGCAGTCAAGTCGGGGCAGTCCTATCCTACAATGAGCAGTTCTTC; CDR3: CASSQVGAVLSYNEQFF; size: .; J: TRBJ2-1; length: 17; D: .; V: TRBV28
DNA: TGTGCCAGCAGCCAAGATTTCAGTATCAGGGCAGATACGCAGTATTTT; CDR3: CASSQDFSIRADTQYF; size: once; J: TRBJ2-3; length: 16; D: .; V: TRBV3-1/TRBV3-2
DNA: TGTGCCAGCAGCGTAGTCGAGCGGGGTTCGGGGGAGCTGTTTTTT; CDR3: CASSVVERGSGELFF; size: .; J: TRBJ2-2; length: 15; D: TRBD2; V: TRBV9
DNA: TGTGCCAGCAGCGTAGACAGGGACGAGCAGTACTTC; CDR3: CASSVDRDEQYF; size: .; J: TRBJ2-7; length: 12; D: TRBD1; V: TRBV7-9